The 14 T cell receptor beta chains below were found in one sample sequenced in a study of blood T cell repertoires in COVID-19. The table came from immunoSEQ multiplex PCR; TCRdb's copy has only in-frame clones and leaves some out. The sample includes 150,000 to 200,000 clones, about 87% seen only once; the top ten take less than 3.5%. Source material: peripheral blood. Receptors originate from a man between 35 and 55 years old with active or convalescent COVID-19.

This chain links TRBV28 with TRBJ1-1, with 9 bases that match TRBD1. This CDR3 has 15 amino acids. From germline, CDR1 is MDHEN and CDR2 SYDVKM. V trimming: 4 bases; J trimming: 5 bases; junction bases outside the gene matches: 8. CDR3 sequence (DNA): TGTGCCAGCAGTTGGACCACGGGACAGGGTACTGAAGCTTTCTTT. It specifies CASSWTTGQGTEAFF.

This sequence joins TRBV6-2 or TRBV6-3 and TRBJ1-4; D gene ambiguous. The CDR3 is made up of 16 amino acids. CDR1 is MNHEY and CDR2 is SVGEGT in the germline V gene. Trimming removed 5 bases at V and 0 bases at J, with 13 bases between. CDR3 sequence: CASSDRLRATNEKLFF. CDR3 DNA sequence: TGTGCCAGCAGTGATCGACTACGGGCAACTAATGAAAAACTGTTTTTT.

J is TRBJ1-1 and V is TRBV29-1, with D possibly matching TRBD1 (6 bases). Trimming cost V 5 bases and J 9 bases, with 10 bases left between them. CDR3 length: 10 residues. Per germline, CDR1 SQVTM and CDR2 ANQGSEA. The CDR3 DNA reads TGCAGCGTTACACAGGGAAAAGCTTTCTTT. Translation gives CSVTQGKAFF.

The chain uses TRBV19 and TRBJ1-1, with a possible D match to TRBD1 (6 bases). Looked up from germline, CDR1 is LNHDA and CDR2 is SQIVND (reference sequence). V lost 8 bases to trimming and J lost 1 base, with 14 bases between them. The CDR3 has 14 residues. CDR3 sequence (DNA): TGTGCCAGTCGAATAACAGGGCCGAACACTGAAGCTTTCTTT. The encoded protein is CASRITGPNTEAFF.

The rearrangement links TRBV3-1 (or the pseudogene TRBV3-2) to TRBJ2-3; possibly TRBD2 for D (6 bases). With 0 bases removed from V and 2 bases from J, the gap between germline ends came to 9 bases. The germline CDR1 and CDR2 sequences are LGHDT and YNNKEL (reference sequence). CDR3 length equals 15 residues. CDR3 sequence reads: CASSQDPSVTDTQYF. As DNA, the CDR3 is TGTGCCAGCAGCCAAGATCCTAGCGTCACAGATACGCAGTATTTT.

The chain recombines TRBV5-4 with TRBJ2-5; 12 bases agree with TRBD2. The CDR3 length is 14 residues. Germline V gives CDR1 SGHNT, CDR2 YYREEE (reference sequence). V lost 7 bases and J lost 5; bases outside the gene matches: 6. CDR3 bases: TGTGCCAGCGAACTAGCGGGGGGTAGGGAGACCCAGTACTTC. Protein: CASELAGGRETQYF.

The rearrangement links TRBV19 to TRBJ1-6, with a weak D call TRBD1 (6 bases). The CDR3 loop spans 14 amino acids. CDR1 and CDR2 from the germline V gene are LNHDA and SQIVND (reference sequence). The germline V and J ends were trimmed by 5 bases and 7 bases, with 12 bases remaining between them. CDR3 coding DNA: TGTGCCAGTAGTGAGGACAGTGGGAATTCACCCCTCCACTTT. It is translated as CASSEDSGNSPLHF.

The chain couples TRBV11-3 to TRBJ1-1, with D possibly being TRBD1 (6 bases). This CDR3 is built from 17 residues. V lost 1 base to trimming and J lost 1 base, with 16 bases between them. Germline V gene lookup returns CDR1 SGHNT and CDR2 YENEEA. The CDR3 coding sequence is TGTGCCAGCAGCTTAGGGGGACAATTCACACAGAACACTGAAGCTTTCTTT. This sequence encodes CASSLGGQFTQNTEAFF.

The genes are TRBV19 and TRBJ1-6, with a possible D match to TRBD1 (5 bases). The germline V and J ends were trimmed by 4 bases and 9 bases, with 10 bases remaining between them. The CDR3 sequence is 13 residues long. Germline V gene data show CDR1 as LNHDA and CDR2 as SQIVND (reference sequence). The CDR3 loop reads CASSTRASSPLHF. For the CDR3, the DNA is TGTGCCAGTAGTACCAGGGCCAGTTCACCCCTCCACTTT.

This chain connects TRBV2 to TRBJ1-5; 10 bases are a match to TRBD1. CDR1 and CDR2 from the germline V gene are SNHLY and FYNNEI. V trimming: 6 bases; J trimming: 4 bases; junction bases outside the gene matches: 3. The CDR3 loop spans 14 amino acids. The CDR3 DNA reads as TGTGCCAGCAGAGGGACAGGGGAAAATCAGCCCCAGCATTTT. It codes for CASRGTGENQPQHF.

The chain recombines TRBV4-1 with TRBJ2-7; TRBD2 matches 8 bases. The germline gives CDR1 MGHRA, CDR2 YSYEKL. This CDR3 contains 14 residues. The V and J ends lost 4 bases and 3 bases, in that order; junction bases with no gene match: 5. This chain's CDR3 is CASSPAGGGYEQYF. In DNA, the CDR3 is TGCGCCAGCAGCCCCGCCGGGGGGGGCTACGAGCAGTACTTC.

This clone was picked up one time. The rearrangement uses TRBV6-1 and TRBJ2-7; maybe TRBD2 (6 bases). V lost 2 bases, J lost 1 base, and 9 bases lay in between. CDR1 is MNHNS, CDR2 SASEGT, per germline. The CDR3 has 14 residues. The CDR3 sequence is CASSELADSYEQYF. CDR3 sequence (DNA): TGTGCCAGCAGTGAATTAGCGGATTCCTACGAGCAGTACTTC.

In this sample, this clone turned up a few times. The CDR3 here is CASKGQYSYEQYF. The CDR3 DNA is TGTGCCAGCAAAGGACAGTACTCCTACGAGCAGTACTTC. The chain joins TRBV6-5 to TRBJ2-7; the D gene is possibly TRBD1 (6 bases). Trimming took 7 bases from V and 0 from J, leaving 10 bases between them. The CDR3 totals 13 residues. Germline V CDR1 and CDR2: MNHEY, SVGAGI.

The V gene is TRBV12-3 or TRBV12-4, the J gene TRBJ2-7, with D perhaps TRBD1 (5 bases). The CDR3 covers 13 residues. Trimming took 8 bases from V and 0 from J, leaving 11 bases between them. The CDR3: CASGASNSYEQYF. CDR3 DNA sequence: TGTGCCAGCGGGGCAAGTAACTCCTACGAGCAGTACTTC.